This T cell receptor beta chain was sequenced for a study of tumor-infiltrating lymphocytes in localized non-small cell lung cancer. In the study overall: Patients included smokers and never-smokers with various histologies, some sampled after neoadjuvant chemotherapy. Tumor tissue and non-adjacent uninvolved lung came from each patient. Study-wide results and limits: Available tissue quantity limited TCR sequencing to a patient subset. Different pieces of the same tissue went to different assays, confounding technical variation with intratumor heterogeneity.

V was cut by 6 bases and J by 4 bases, with 15 bases left in between. Per the germline V gene, CDR1 is MNHEY and CDR2 is SMNVEV (reference sequence). This CDR3 spans 14 amino acids. The assay was immunoSEQ multiplex PCR, and TCRdb's table has in-frame clones only and misses some. The sample carries 10,000 to 13,000 clones, nearly 65% recorded once. Turning to this clone: Its target is not known.

This sequence was found in a human donor with non-small cell lung cancer. The chain couples TRBV27 to TRBJ1-2; perhaps TRBD1 as D (6 bases). The sequencing input was lung tumor tissue. Written as DNA, the CDR3 is TGTGCCAGCAGCAGAGGACAGCTATCCTATGGCTACACCTTC. Translating gives CASSRGQLSYGYTF.